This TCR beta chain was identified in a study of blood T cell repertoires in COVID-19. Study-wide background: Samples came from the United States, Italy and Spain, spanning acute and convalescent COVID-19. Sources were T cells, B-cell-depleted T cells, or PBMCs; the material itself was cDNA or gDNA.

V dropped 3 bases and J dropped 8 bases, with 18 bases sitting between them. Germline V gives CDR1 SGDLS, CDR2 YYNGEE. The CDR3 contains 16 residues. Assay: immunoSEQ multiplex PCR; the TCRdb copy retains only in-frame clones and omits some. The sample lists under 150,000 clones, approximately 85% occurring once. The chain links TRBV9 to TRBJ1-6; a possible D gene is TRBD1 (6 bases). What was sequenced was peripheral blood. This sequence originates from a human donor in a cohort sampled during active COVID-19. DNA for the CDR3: TGTGCCAGCAGCGCTACTTACAGGGTCACGGATTCACCCCTCCACTTT. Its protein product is CASSATYRVTDSPLHF.